These T cell receptor beta chains were read from a single sample in a study of vaccination and CD4 T cells after COVID-19. TCRdb passed the PCR reads through MiXCR, listing each CDR3 protein once. The sample has 2,500 to 3,500 distinct CDR3 sequences, about 29% seen once; the top ten hold around 71%. Their antigen targets remain unknown. The sequenced material came from CD4+ T cells from blood, cultured in vitro. These receptor sequences come from a human donor in good health. Each CDR3 is given with its conserved first and last residue. D genes are given only for firm matches. Not all rows give a size; the values are once, few, many and, for expanded clones, a class.

>few|TRBV7-9|TRBD1|16|TRBJ2-1
CASSATGTGGWNEQFF
TGTGCCAGCAGCGCCACCGGGACAGGGGGCTGGAATGAGCAGTTCTTC
>few|TRBV27|.|16|TRBJ2-7
CASSPLSGRAAYEQYF
TGTGCCAGCAGTCCCCTCTCGGGCAGGGCTGCCTACGAGCAGTACTTC
>.|TRBV28|TRBD1|12|TRBJ1-5
CASDEGQGGQHF
TGTGCCAGCGACGAAGGACAGGGTGGACAGCATTTT
>.|TRBV5-5|.|15|TRBJ2-7
CASSLLPGVPNEQYF
TGTGCCAGCAGCTTGCTACCGGGGGTCCCAAACGAGCAGTACTTC
>once|TRBV28|.|12|TRBJ2-3
CASMQGADTQYF
TGTGCCAGCATGCAGGGAGCAGATACGCAGTATTTT
>.|TRBV21-1|.|17|TRBJ2-4
CASSEETGRGGLDIQYF
TGTGCCAGCAGCGAGGAGACAGGCCGAGGGGGGTTGGACATTCAGTACTTC
>.|TRBV2|.|16|TRBJ2-7
CASITPTGGQLYEQYF
TGTGCCAGCATCACTCCCACCGGGGGGCAGCTATACGAGCAGTACTTC
>once|TRBV4-1|.|19|TRBJ1-6
CASSLRSDAGSSYNSPLHF
TGCGCCAGCAGCTTACGCTCGGACGCCGGGAGCTCCTATAATTCACCCCTCCACTTT
>.|TRBV29-1|TRBD2|14|TRBJ2-1
CSGLTSGGYNEQFF
TGCAGCGGCCTGACTAGCGGGGGTTACAATGAGCAGTTCTTC
>.|TRBV20-1|.|16|TRBJ2-1
CSARAPRRDSYNEQFF
TGCAGTGCTAGGGCCCCCCGCAGGGACTCCTACAATGAGCAGTTCTTC
>few|TRBV27|.|14|TRBJ1-1
CASSLGEMNTEAFF
TGTGCCAGCAGTTTAGGGGAAATGAACACTGAAGCTTTCTTT
>few|TRBV23-1|TRBD1|14|TRBJ2-7
CASTYGQGAYEQYF
TGCGCCAGCACCTATGGACAGGGGGCCTACGAGCAGTACTTC